This TCR beta chain stems from a study of cytomegalovirus exposure and HLA in healthy donors. As for the study in general: T cells numbering around 190 million yielded some 120 million unique TCR beta sequences in an earlier analysis.

About this clone: Antigen unknown.

Per germline, CDR1 MGHDK and CDR2 SYGVNS. This CDR3 is built from 14 residues. V was cut by 1 base and J by 7 bases, with 11 bases left in between. Use of 60 Vbeta and 13 Jbeta primers characterized the PCR. Generated by immunoSEQ multiplex PCR, the TCRdb table keeps only in-frame clones and is missing some. The data hold 150,000 or so clones, with roughly 79% observed a single time. The donors were healthy bone marrow donors. Overall study results and limits: One later analysis reportedly identified an Asian-associated ancestry cluster that showed fewer N-insertions than the approximately 700-donor mean. In vitro confirmation showed a few CMV-associated chains to be CMV antigen specific.

V usage is TRBV25-1 and J usage is TRBJ2-1; D might be TRBD1 (6 bases). The origin of this receptor is a male donor in good health and CMV-seronegative. The specimen was PBMCs. The chain's CDR3 is CASSEWSRGNEQFF. In DNA, the CDR3 is TGTGCCAGCAGTGAATGGTCGAGGGGGAATGAGCAGTTCTTC.